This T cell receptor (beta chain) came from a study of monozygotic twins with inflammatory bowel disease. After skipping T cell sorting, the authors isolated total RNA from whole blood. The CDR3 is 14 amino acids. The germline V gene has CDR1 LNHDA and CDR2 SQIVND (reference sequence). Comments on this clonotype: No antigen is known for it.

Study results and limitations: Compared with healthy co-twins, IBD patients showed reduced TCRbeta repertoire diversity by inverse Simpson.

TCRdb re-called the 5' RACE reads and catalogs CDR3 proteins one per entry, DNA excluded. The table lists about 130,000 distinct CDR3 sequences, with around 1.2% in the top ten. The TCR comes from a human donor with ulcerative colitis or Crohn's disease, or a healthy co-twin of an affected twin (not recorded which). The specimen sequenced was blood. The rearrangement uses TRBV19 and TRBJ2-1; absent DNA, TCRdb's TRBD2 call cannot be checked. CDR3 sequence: CASSIVISGYEQFF.